A selection of T cell receptor beta chains follows, all from one sample in a study of blood T cell repertoires in COVID-19. Profiled with immunoSEQ multiplex PCR; TCRdb holds only in-frame clones, not every one. The sample lists about 240,000 clones, 75% to 85% seen once, with less than 6.5% in the top ten. Source material: peripheral blood. The source of these receptors is a man over 45 with COVID-19, enrolled during active disease. CDR3s include the opening cysteine and the closing phenylalanine or tryptophan. A D gene is named only where the DNA matches it firmly. Not every row has a clone size; where given, it reads once, few, many or a size class.

J	D	size	V	CDR3	DNA
TRBJ1-3	TRBD1	.	TRBV29-1	CSVVTGGPGNTIYF	TGCAGCGTAGTGACAGGGGGCCCTGGAAACACCATATATTTT
TRBJ2-7	TRBD1	once	TRBV6-6	CASSYRTGGNEQYF	TGTGCCAGCAGTTACCGGACAGGGGGGAACGAGCAGTACTTC
TRBJ2-2	TRBD2	.	TRBV28	CASSLLAATGELFF	TGTGCCAGCAGTTTACTAGCGGCCACCGGGGAGCTGTTTTTT
TRBJ2-7	.	.	TRBV4-1	CASSQGSGNLFYEQYF	TGCGCCAGCAGCCAAGGTTCGGGGAACCTATTCTACGAGCAGTACTTC
TRBJ2-2	.	.	TRBV4-3	CASSQGGWSLGELFF	TGCGCCAGCAGCCAAGGCGGGTGGAGTCTCGGGGAGCTGTTTTTT
TRBJ1-1	.	once	TRBV30	CAWSQGNTEAFF	TGTGCCTGGTCGCAGGGGAACACTGAAGCTTTCTTT
TRBJ2-5	TRBD1	.	TRBV6-6	CASSPLGQGAETQYF	TGTGCCAGCAGTCCCCTGGGACAGGGGGCCGAGACCCAGTACTTC
TRBJ2-5	TRBD2	once	TRBV7-8	CASTEDSGVTQETQYF	TGTGCCAGCACCGAAGATAGCGGGGTGACACAAGAGACCCAGTACTTC
TRBJ2-2	TRBD2	.	TRBV5-6	CASSQTSGGNTGELFF	TGTGCCAGCAGCCAGACTAGCGGGGGTAACACCGGGGAGCTGTTTTTT
TRBJ2-6	TRBD1	.	TRBV30	CAWTTGAGANVLTF	TGTGCCTGGACCACAGGGGCTGGGGCCAACGTCCTGACTTTC
TRBJ1-2	.	.	TRBV5-1	CASSLVDFNYGYTF	TGCGCCAGCAGCTTGGTCGACTTTAACTATGGCTACACCTTC
TRBJ2-1	TRBD1	.	TRBV4-1	CASSQDTGGAFGYNEQFF	TGCGCCAGCAGCCAAGACACAGGGGGCGCTTTCGGTTACAATGAGCAGTTCTTC
TRBJ1-2	.	.	TRBV6-5	CASRTDANYGYTF	TGTGCCAGCAGGACAGACGCGAACTATGGCTACACCTTC
TRBJ2-2	TRBD2	.	TRBV10-2	CASKIAGGNTGELFF	TGCGCCAGCAAAATAGCGGGGGGGAACACCGGGGAGCTGTTTTTT